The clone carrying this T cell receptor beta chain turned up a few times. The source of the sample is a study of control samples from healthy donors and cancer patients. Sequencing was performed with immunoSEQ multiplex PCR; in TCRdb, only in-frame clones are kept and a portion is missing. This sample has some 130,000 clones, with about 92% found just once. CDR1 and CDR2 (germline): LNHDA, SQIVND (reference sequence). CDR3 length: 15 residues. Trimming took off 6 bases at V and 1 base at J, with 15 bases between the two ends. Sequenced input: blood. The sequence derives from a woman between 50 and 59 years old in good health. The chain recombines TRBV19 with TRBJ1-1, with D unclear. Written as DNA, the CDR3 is TGTGCCAGTAGAAGCAGCCAGCCTGGGAACACTGAAGCTTTCTTT. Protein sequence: CASRSSQPGNTEAFF.